Below are 23 T cell receptor beta chains sequenced from a single sample in a study of beta chain features in type 1 diabetes. Expressed TCRB transcripts got sequenced, as all isolated RNA was reverse transcribed. TCRdb's table, derived via immunoSEQ multiplex PCR, lists solely in-frame clones and lacks some. The sample consists of about 150,000 clones, 11% of them appearing once. The sequenced material came from central memory CD4+ T cells from blood. The receptors were sampled from a man aged 18-30 years in good health.

The V gene is TRBV27, the J gene TRBJ1-2, with 9 positions matching TRBD1. The junction had 11 bases not matched to a gene; V was cut back by 6 bases and J by 3 bases. The CDR3 contains 16 residues. CDR1 and CDR2 from the germline V gene are MNHEY and SMNVEV (reference sequence). The CDR3 sequence: CASSQRTGAGDYGYTF. The DNA of the CDR3 is TGTGCCAGCAGCCAAAGGACAGGGGCCGGCGACTATGGCTACACCTTC.

The rearrangement uses TRBV29-1 and TRBJ2-4; D possibly corresponds to TRBD1 (5 bases). The CDR3 is made up of 14 amino acids. Germline-derived CDR1 and CDR2 are SQVTM and ANQGSEA. V dropped 4 bases and J dropped 1 base, with 11 bases sitting between them. The CDR3 spells CSVGSKGAKNIQYF. The CDR3 DNA is TGCAGCGTTGGTTCCAAGGGGGCCAAAAACATTCAGTACTTC. The full variable domain, in which reference TRBV29-1 and TRBJ2-4 provide the parts outside the CDR3, is SAVISQKPSRDICQRGTSLTIQCQVDSQVTMMFWYRQQPGQSLTLIATANQGSEATYESGFVIDKFPISRPNLTFSTLTVSNMSPEDSSIYLCSVGSKGAKNIQYFGAGTRLSVL.

The chain combines TRBV18 with TRBJ2-1, with TRBD2 matching 8 bases. Germline CDR1 KGHSH, CDR2 LQKENI. This CDR3 has 15 amino acids. V was clipped by 0 bases and J by 7 bases; unmatched bases: 5. The chain's CDR3 is CASSPPSGGMNEQFF. The CDR3 DNA reads as TGTGCCAGCTCACCACCCAGCGGGGGTATGAATGAGCAGTTCTTC.

This clone was found a few times. This chain joins TRBV7-9 and TRBJ2-3; D is unclear. The V gene's germline CDR1 is SEHNR and CDR2 FQNEAQ (reference sequence). This CDR3 has 15 residues. The V end was cut by 0 bases, the J end by 5 bases, with 12 bases between. CDR3 residues: CASSLARQKGDTQYF. CDR3 DNA: TGTGCCAGCAGCTTAGCGAGGCAGAAAGGAGATACGCAGTATTTT.

The chain carries TRBV28 and TRBJ2-7; TRBD2 agrees at 12 bases. Germline V gene lookup returns CDR1 MDHEN and CDR2 SYDVKM. Unmatched junction bases numbered 3, after V lost 6 bases and J lost 0 bases. CDR3 length equals 15 residues. CDR3 amino acids: CASRGLAGRSYEQYF. CDR3 in DNA: TGTGCCAGCAGAGGACTAGCGGGACGCTCCTACGAGCAGTACTTC.

This clone came up a few times. The chain couples TRBV30 to TRBJ2-1; no clear D. The CDR3 has 14 residues. From germline, CDR1 is GTSNPN and CDR2 SVGIG (reference sequence). The germline V and J ends were trimmed by 0 bases and 0 bases, with 6 bases remaining between them. The CDR3 here is CAWSVGSSYNEQFF. The CDR3 bases are TGTGCCTGGAGTGTCGGTAGCTCCTACAATGAGCAGTTCTTC.

The gene calls are TRBV5-1 and TRBJ2-5; 8 nucleotides match TRBD2. The CDR3 has 15 residues. V gave up 3 bases and J gave up 2 bases; unmatched junction bases: 6. CDR1 is SGHRS and CDR2 is YFSETQ in the germline V gene. The CDR3 loop reads CASSSGGAGQETQYF. The CDR3 DNA follows: TGCGCCAGCAGCTCCGGGGGGGCCGGGCAAGAGACCCAGTACTTC. Looking up the rest from reference TRBV5-1 and TRBJ2-5 gives the full variable domain: KAGVTQTPRYLIKTRGQQVTLSCSPISGHRSVSWYQQTPGQGLQFLFEYFSETQRNKGNFPGRFSGRQFSNSRSEMNVSTLELGDSALYLCASSSGGAGQETQYFGPGTRLLVL.

This clone was counted a few times. Given a far larger clone just one base away, this is likely a sequencing read error. The chain has TRBV10-3 and TRBJ2-5, with D possibly TRBD1 on 5 matching bases. Germline V gene lookup returns CDR1 ENHRY and CDR2 SYGVKD. This CDR3 region has 13 residues. The DNA of the CDR3 is TGTGCCAGCAGTGACAGCTCCCAAGAGACCCAGTACTTC. It is translated as CASSDSSQETQYF.

The V gene is TRBV7-9, the J gene TRBJ2-7; 9 bases line up with TRBD2. Germline V gene sequence: CDR1 SEHNR, CDR2 FQNEAQ (reference sequence). This CDR3 is built from 16 residues. The ends lost 1 base at V and 7 bases at J; junction bases unmatched: 11. The CDR3 spells CASSLVASGARGEQYF. In nucleotides, the CDR3 is TGTGCCAGCAGCTTAGTGGCTAGCGGGGCTCGTGGTGAGCAGTACTTC.

CDR3 coding DNA: TGTGCCAGCAGCTTAGTCCAGCGTAGCACAGATACGCAGTATTTT. The encoded protein is CASSLVQRSTDTQYF. The V and J genes are TRBV7-2 and TRBJ2-3; D unclear. The CDR3 is 15 amino acids. Germline-derived CDR1 and CDR2 are SGHTA and FQGNSA. Deletions cut 1 base from V and 0 bases from J, with 8 bases between.

This clone was found a few times. The rearrangement joins TRBV7-3 to TRBJ2-3; TRBD2 matches at 8 bases. Per the germline V gene, CDR1 is SGHTA and CDR2 is FQGTGA. The CDR3 length is 15 residues. The junction had 7 bases not matched to a gene; V was cut back by 8 bases and J by 0 bases. For the CDR3, the DNA is TGTGCCAGCGCGACGGCGGGGGGCAGCACAGATACGCAGTATTTT. It encodes CASATAGGSTDTQYF.

V gene TRBV28 combines with J gene TRBJ2-4; 9 positions agree with TRBD1. Germline CDR1 MDHEN, CDR2 SYDVKM. The CDR3 is 16 residues long. J lost 6 bases, V lost 6 bases, and 12 bases had no gene match. Here the CDR3 reads CASRGQGPLGGNIQYF. The CDR3 DNA reads TGTGCCAGCAGGGGACAGGGCCCCCTCGGGGGAAACATTCAGTACTTC.

J is TRBJ1-2 and V is TRBV30; D is ambiguous. The V gene lost 2 bases and the J gene lost 6 bases, with 13 bases spanning the gap. This CDR3 has 13 amino acids. CDR1 is GTSNPN, CDR2 SVGIG, per germline (reference sequence). CDR3 nucleotides: TGTGCCTGGAGTCATGGCGGGGATAATGGCTACACCTTC. Its protein is CAWSHGGDNGYTF.

The genes are TRBV7-8 and TRBJ2-7; tentatively, D is TRBD1 or TRBD2 (6 bases each). The CDR3 is 15 amino acids. Germline CDR1 reads SGHVS; CDR2 reads FQNEAQ. Trimming removed 0 bases from V and 0 bases from J, with 9 bases in between. The CDR3 coding sequence is TGTGCCAGCAGCTTAGCAGGGGGGAGCTCCTACGAGCAGTACTTC. This gives the protein CASSLAGGSSYEQYF.

The chain couples TRBV7-2 to TRBJ2-3; tentatively, D is TRBD1 or TRBD2 (6 bases each). Looked up from germline, CDR1 is SGHTA and CDR2 is FQGNSA. This CDR3 is 17 amino acids long. V lost 0 bases and J 2 bases, leaving 15 bases between the germline ends. CDR3: CASSLAIRGGTTDTQYF. The CDR3 region has the DNA TGTGCCAGCAGCTTAGCGATCCGAGGGGGGACCACAGATACGCAGTATTTT.

This clone came up a few times. This rearrangement joins TRBV7-9 to TRBJ2-2, with D perhaps matching TRBD1 (6 bases). Germline V lookup: CDR1 SEHNR, CDR2 FQNEAQ (reference sequence). The V end was cut by 4 bases, the J end by 6 bases, with 18 bases between. The CDR3 loop spans 16 amino acids. The CDR3 DNA reads as TGTGCCAGCAGCTCCTGGGGGCCGGGCGCCGCCGGGGAGCTGTTTTTT. As protein: CASSSWGPGAAGELFF.

This clone was recorded a few times. CDR3 DNA: TGTGCCAGCAGTCTACAATATCCCGGGGAGCTGTTTTTT. It is translated as CASSLQYPGELFF. The J gene is TRBJ2-2, the V gene TRBV28; D is uncertain. Trimming cost V 5 bases and J 6 bases, with 10 bases left between them. This CDR3 region has 13 residues. CDR1 MDHEN and CDR2 SYDVKM come from the germline V gene.

This clone has a count of ten or more. The chain combines TRBV4-3 with TRBJ1-2; D is uncertain. With 0 bases removed from V and 2 bases from J, the gap between germline ends came to 10 bases. Germline V lookup: CDR1 LGHNA, CDR2 YSLEER. The CDR3 contains 15 residues. The CDR3 DNA reads TGCGCCAGCAGCCAAGATCATGGAGGGAACTATGGCTACACCTTC. This translates into CASSQDHGGNYGYTF.

In its sample, this clone was seen a few times. The CDR3 sequence: CATSYGSTTNEKLFF. For the CDR3, the DNA is TGTGCCACCAGCTATGGCAGCACAACTAATGAAAAACTGTTTTTT. The chain uses TRBV15 and TRBJ1-4; unclear D gene. Germline CDR1 LNHNV, CDR2 YYDKDF (reference sequence). The CDR3 runs to 15 residues. V lost 5 bases and J lost 0, with 10 bases in between.

V usage is TRBV5-1 and J usage is TRBJ2-2; no definite D call. Trimming pared 4 bases from V and 6 bases from J, leaving 13 bases between. Looked up from germline, CDR1 is SGHRS and CDR2 is YFSETQ. The CDR3 covers 14 residues. The CDR3 DNA reads TGCGCCAGCAGCCTTAACAGTCAATCCGGGGAGCTGTTTTTT. Encoded protein: CASSLNSQSGELFF.

This clone was counted only a few times. The rearrangement joins TRBV4-2 to TRBJ2-7; no definite D call. Germline assignment: CDR1 LGHNA and CDR2 YNFKEQ. The CDR3 is made up of 14 amino acids. Trimming left V 1 base short and J 4 bases short, with 11 bases between. Written as DNA, the CDR3 is TGTGCCAGCAGCCAAGCGCTAACACGTTACGAGCAGTACTTC. As protein: CASSQALTRYEQYF.

The chain recombines TRBV19 with TRBJ2-6, with 9 positions matching TRBD1. The V gene's germline CDR1 is LNHDA and CDR2 SQIVND (reference sequence). Trimming cost V 2 bases and J 3 bases; bases outside gene matches: 5. The CDR3 spans 17 residues. As DNA, the CDR3 is TGTGCCAGTAGTATACTCGGGACAGGGCTTGGGGCCAACGTCCTGACTTTC. It encodes CASSILGTGLGANVLTF.

Only a few counts were recorded for this clone. The V call is TRBV10-3, the J call TRBJ2-1; possibly TRBD1 for D (6 bases). The CDR3 contains 16 residues. CDR1 and CDR2 (germline): ENHRY, SYGVKD. V was pared by 9 bases and J by 7 bases, with 25 bases between. The CDR3 here is CAISPPSGDRQNEQFF. CDR3 DNA: TGTGCCATAAGCCCTCCCTCCGGCGACAGGCAAAATGAGCAGTTCTTC.